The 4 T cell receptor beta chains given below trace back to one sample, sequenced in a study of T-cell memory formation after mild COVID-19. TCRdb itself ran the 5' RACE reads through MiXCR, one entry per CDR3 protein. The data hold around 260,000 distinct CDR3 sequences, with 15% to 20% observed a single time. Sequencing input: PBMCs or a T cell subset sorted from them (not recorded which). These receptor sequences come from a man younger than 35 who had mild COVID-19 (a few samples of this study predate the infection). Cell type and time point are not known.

CDR3 loop: CASTTGAVGNTIYF. DNA of the CDR3: TGTGCCAGCACGACAGGGGCGGTAGGAAACACCATATATTTT. V and J are TRBV6-6 and TRBJ1-3; the match to TRBD1 covers 8 bases. This CDR3 has 14 amino acids. After removal of 7 bases from V and 4 bases from J, the junction contained 6 bases not matched to a gene. Germline CDR1 reads MNHNY; CDR2 reads SVGAGI (reference sequence).

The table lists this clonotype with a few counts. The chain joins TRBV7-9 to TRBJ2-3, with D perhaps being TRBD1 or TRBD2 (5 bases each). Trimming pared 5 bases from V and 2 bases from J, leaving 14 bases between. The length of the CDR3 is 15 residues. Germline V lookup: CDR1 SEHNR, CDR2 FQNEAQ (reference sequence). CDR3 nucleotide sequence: TGTGCCAGCAGCCCCCGGGGCAGTTACACAGATACGCAGTATTTT. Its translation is CASSPRGSYTDTQYF.

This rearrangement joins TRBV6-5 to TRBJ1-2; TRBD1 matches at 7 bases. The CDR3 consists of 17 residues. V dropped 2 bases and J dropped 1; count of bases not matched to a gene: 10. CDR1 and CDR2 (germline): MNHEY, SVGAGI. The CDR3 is CASSYGGQATFNYGYTF. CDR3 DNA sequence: TGTGCCAGCAGTTACGGAGGACAGGCTACATTTAACTATGGCTACACCTTC.

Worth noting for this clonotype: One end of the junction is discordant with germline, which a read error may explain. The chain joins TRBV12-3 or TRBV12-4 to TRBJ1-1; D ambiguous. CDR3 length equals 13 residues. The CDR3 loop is CASTLQGNTEAFF. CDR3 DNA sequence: TGTGCCAGCACCTTGCAAGGGAACACTGAAGCTTTCTTC.